This T cell receptor beta chain comes out of a study of cytomegalovirus exposure and HLA in healthy donors (dated by TCRdb to about 2017). About the study as a whole: An earlier analysis of approximately 640 of the donors reported 250 to 300 Gb of sequence data and approximately 110 million unique TCR beta sequences from 150 million to 200 million T cells. An early release that covered several hundred HLA-typed donors contained around 300 gigabases of sequencing data and 80 million or so unique TCR sequences. Among the approximately 400 genotyped donors, around 79% belonged to the genetic ancestry cluster associated with self-reported Caucasian donors. The aim of the study was to test whether cataloging public T cell receptors could identify signatures of past pathogen exposure. The study profiled the T cell repertoires of approximately 700 subjects by immunosequencing and related them to cytomegalovirus serostatus. In addition to the first cohort of 666 subjects, a separate validation cohort of 120 different subjects was used. High-throughput TCR immunosequencing, statistical association of individual TCRs with disease status, and machine learning were combined to predict cytomegalovirus infection status. To study patterns of TCR occurrence, a later analysis re-analyzed previously published TCR beta repertoires from 666 donors and added high-resolution HLA genotyping. Rather than using new phenotypic data, the later analysis identified candidate immune exposures from TCR beta sequences and from how often those sequences occurred across donors. To decide whether each TCR beta V gene segment behaved as functional or pseudogenic, an earlier analysis of some 580 of the donors relied on high-throughput TCR beta sequencing. Donor age, sex, ethnicity and CMV serostatus were collected together with the repertoire data. In a later genetic analysis, genome-wide SNP genotypes for about 65% of the 666 donors were used, and that subset was treated as a discovery cohort. All discovery cohort repertoires had been generated using a single sequencing platform. Both class I and class II loci were covered by HLA typing, at four-digit resolution. Typing coverage varied by locus: 629-630 donors for A, B, C, DRB1 and DQB1; roughly 520 for DQA1; more than 600 for DPA1; under 490 for DPB1. About 5 DR-DQ haplotypes were handled as single units for association and clustering, since linkage in the cohort was strong. Among around 400 genotyped donors of the cohort, an average of approximately 250,000 unique TCR beta nucleotide sequences were sequenced per donor, roughly 20% of them non-productive.

The cohort consisted of hundreds of healthy bone marrow donors. All cohort members were sampled while nominally healthy, although unrecorded immune exposures were likely present. The donor was CMV seropositive and belonged to the group of around 300 seropositive cohort members. Each donor provided a peripheral blood sample, and peripheral blood mononuclear cells were used for TCR beta sequencing. Genomic DNA was extracted from the blood cell samples with the Qiagen DNeasy Blood Extraction Kit. This clone was observed once. What antigen it recognizes has not been identified. Its ends do not fully match the called genes, so a read error is possible. The CDR3 covers 14 residues, taking in both the cysteine and the phenylalanine. CDR3 DNA only is kept here, 42 bases in frame from base 1. The germline V gene specifies MNHNS as CDR1 and SASEGT as CDR2. The library was made by the immunoSEQ multiplex PCR assay. For the multiplex PCR, a mixture combining 60 forward primers for TCR Vbeta segments and 13 reverse primers for TCR Jbeta segments was used. The CDR3 region of rearranged TCR beta genes was amplified from genomic DNA with a multiplex PCR assay. The Illumina HiSeq System was used to sequence the amplified TCR beta libraries as 87-base-pair reads. In the authors' own workflow: In a later analysis, roughly 80 million unique TCR beta chains were counted across the roughly 700 repertoires, and roughly 11 million of these chains were shared by at least two donors. Raw reads were error-corrected and collapsed into unique sequences with a nearest-neighbor algorithm that merged closely related sequences to remove PCR and sequencing errors. To assign V, D and J gene segments, CDR3 sequences were aligned to IMGT reference sequences. For a sequence to be retained, a match of at least six nucleotides was required to both a V gene segment and a J gene segment. A rearrangement counted as productive if the CDR3 had no stop codons and remained in frame with V and J, and every other rearrangement counted as non-productive. CDR3 was defined according to IMGT convention as the region running from the second conserved V-encoded cysteine to the conserved J-encoded phenylalanine. Sequences without an unambiguous match to a single V gene segment were excluded from the earlier analysis of 500 to 700 of the donors. In an earlier analysis of 500 to 750 of the donors, V segments were called functional above 56.7% productive rearrangements and were called segregating when the between-donor standard deviation exceeded 5%. To diagnose cytomegalovirus status from the catalog of TCR beta chain sequences, a statistical classification framework was built. A later analysis assigned V and J genes by comparing TCR nucleotide sequences with IMGT/GENE-DB human TR gene sequences. Using the TCRdist pipeline, a later analysis assigned CDR3 sequences along with most-parsimonious VDJ recombination scenarios. A later analysis defined each TCR beta chain by its CDR3 amino acid sequence plus V-gene family, and excluded reads lacking a unique V-gene family. A later analysis removed over 500 highly shared, low-generation-probability nucleotide sequences to deal with suspected cross-contamination and a sequencing artifact. For each public chain, a later analysis derived a clonal expansion index from normalized ranks of inferred template counts within each repertoire. In a later analysis, generation probabilities were computed with a VDJ recombination model fitted to out-of-frame rearrangements, and the resulting probabilities were checked against IGoR. A later analysis scored TCR-TCR, TCR-HLA and TCR-CMV co-occurrence with hypergeometric tests, applying a repertoire-size bias correction to TCR pairs. In a later analysis, false discovery rates were estimated by permuting HLA or CMV assignments 20 times. In a later analysis, co-occurring TCRs were grouped with DBSCAN, and TCRdist sequence similarity was added when clustering was performed within HLA-allele-positive subsets. For co-occurrence clustering, repertoires with fewer than 30,000 or more than 120,000 public chains were excluded, along with 4 to 6 repertoires with anomalous nucleotide sharing. Imported from immuneACCESS, the table was reduced by TCRdb to in-frame sequences with V and J called. These copies leave out some clones; in studies compared against another copy, an unresolved V gene accounts for under half, and the cause of the remainder is not known. That table furnishes V, J and clone size, whereas the DNA furnished D and trimming. For this sample there are roughly 97,000 clones; 70% to 85% appear just once. The top ten clonotypes cover roughly 5.4% of the sample.

Overall study results and their limits: Across donors, most TCR sequences were observed very rarely, whereas some public TCRs were present in many individuals. The earlier analysis of almost 600 of the donors excluded over 15 rarely observed V segments, including chromosome 9 orphons, because counts were too low. A further reported finding was that TCR beta sequences accurately predicted the HLA-A and HLA-B alleles for most subjects in the first cohort. In an earlier analysis of some 500 of the donors, most TCR beta V segments appeared in productive rearrangements about 87% or about 30% of the time, broadly matching IMGT annotations. A total of 150 to 200 TCR beta chains were listed by the study as associated with cytomegalovirus. This cohort had only TCR beta chains sequenced, and the lack of alpha or paired-chain data limited which features could be detected. According to the authors, the approach could potentially be generalized to other disease states and immunological phenotypes. Correlated functional status among segregating V segments might reflect linkage disequilibrium, but an unknown experimental factor could not be ruled out. Several of the top co-occurrence clusters appeared to be linked to parvovirus B19, influenza, CMV and Epstein-Barr virus, according to a later analysis. Because HLA typing was unavailable for some donors at each locus, only the typed subset was used in association tests. A later analysis found that most CMV-associated TCR beta chains appeared HLA-restricted, with HLA associations seemingly driven largely by CMV exposure. A few of the identified cytomegalovirus-associated TCR beta chains were confirmed in vitro to be specific for cytomegalovirus antigens. Assigning TCR associations to individual alleles was difficult when HLA alleles, especially DR and DQ, strongly co-occurred. In a later analysis, around 17,000 TCR beta sequences were associated with specific HLA alleles at a false discovery rate of 0.05. The 87-base-pair reads could not distinguish some IMGT-functional V segments, including TRBV6-2 and TRBV6-3, so those segments were excluded. In a later genetic analysis, fewer N-insertions in productive TCRs were reported among donors in an Asian-associated ancestry cluster than the approximately 710-donor mean. In a later genetic analysis, a missense DCLRE1C variant was associated with V-gene and J-gene trimming of TCR beta chains, and the association was replicated in an independent cohort. A cluster of highly shared sequence variants was judged likely to represent a technical artifact of the sequencing pipeline. For the cohort, immune exposure information was limited to CMV serostatus. The presence/absence analyses assumed that sequencing depth was roughly uniform across donors, and that assumption may not be true. The classifier was reported to diagnose cytomegalovirus status with high specificity and sensitivity in both the original and validation cohorts. In a later analysis, the rate of TCR association differed among HLA loci, with DRB1 alleles having the most associated TCRs and HLA-C alleles having the fewest. In a later analysis, HLA-associated TCR beta chains showed more clonal expansion and lower generation probabilities than non-associated chains that were equally common.

The chain is made from TRBV6-1 and TRBJ2-3; the junction holds 11 bases that match TRBD2. The sequenced sample consisted of PBMCs. The TCR sequence derives from a woman younger than 30 in good health and CMV-seropositive. The CDR3 corresponds to CASSESQGTSGSRF. The nucleotide sequence is given as TGTGCCAGCAGTGAAAGTCAAGGGACTAGCGGTTCCAGATTT.